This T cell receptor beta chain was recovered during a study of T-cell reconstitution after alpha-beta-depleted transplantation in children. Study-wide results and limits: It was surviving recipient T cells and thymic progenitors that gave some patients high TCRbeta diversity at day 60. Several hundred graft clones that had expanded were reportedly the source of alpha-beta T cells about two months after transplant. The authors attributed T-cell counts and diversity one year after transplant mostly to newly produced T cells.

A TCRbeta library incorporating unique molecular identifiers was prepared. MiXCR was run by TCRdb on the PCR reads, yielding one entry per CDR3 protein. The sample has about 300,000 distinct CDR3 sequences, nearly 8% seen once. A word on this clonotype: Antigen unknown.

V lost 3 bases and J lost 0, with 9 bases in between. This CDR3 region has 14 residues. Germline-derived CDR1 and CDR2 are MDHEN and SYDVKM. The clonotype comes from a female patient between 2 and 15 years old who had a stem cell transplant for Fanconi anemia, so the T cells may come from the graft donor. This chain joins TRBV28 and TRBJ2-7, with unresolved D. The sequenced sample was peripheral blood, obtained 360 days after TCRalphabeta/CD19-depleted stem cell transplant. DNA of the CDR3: TGTGCCAGCAGTTTGACCCCCAGCTCCTACGAGCAGTACGTC. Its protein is CASSLTPSSYEQYV.